This T cell receptor beta chain derives from a study of metastatic and nonmetastatic thyroid tumors. Thyroid surgery was preceded by no treatment in any patient. General study results and limits: TCR beta diversity was reportedly significantly higher in malignant thyroid tumors than benign nodules, in blood and tumor.

TCRdb re-analyzed the PCR reads using MiXCR. This table has 5,000 or so clones, around 30% appearing once. Regarding this clone: The target antigen is unknown.

The receptor was derived from a female donor with papillary thyroid cancer or a benign thyroid nodule (not recorded which). Some clones in this sample may be carry-over from other donors' samples. Source material: adjacent normal tissue.

CDR3 nucleotides: TGCGCCAGCAGTAGGAGGGACAGGGGCCCTTATAGCAATCAGCCCCAGCATTTT. It is translated as CASSRRDRGPYSNQPQHF. The chain couples TRBV10-2 to TRBJ1-5; TRBD1 aligns across 10 bases. CDR1 and CDR2 from the germline V gene are WSHSY and SAAADI. The junction had 10 bases not matched to a gene; V was cut back by 5 bases and J by 0 bases. The CDR3 runs to 18 residues.